This TCR beta chain was documented in a study of blood T cell repertoires in COVID-19. Study-level information: From T cells, B-cell-depleted T cells, or PBMCs came the material, which was cDNA or gDNA.

The V and J ends lost 0 bases and 3 bases, in that order; junction bases with no gene match: 5. The CDR3 loop spans 16 amino acids. Germline V lookup: CDR1 MNHEY, CDR2 SVGEGT. In its sample, this clone was seen once. In the authors' methods: Reference gene primer amplification in the assay estimated nucleated cell counts. The assay was immunoSEQ multiplex PCR, and TCRdb's table has in-frame clones only and misses some. That table supplies the V and J calls and clone size; D and trimming were determined from the DNA. The sample has around 85,000 clones, 90% seen once. This chain links TRBV6-2 or TRBV6-3 with TRBJ2-7, with 10 bases identical to TRBD2. The receptor comes from a woman aged 80 or older with active or convalescent COVID-19. Sequencing input: peripheral blood. The CDR3 DNA sequence: TGTGCCAGCAGTTACTCTACTAGCGGGAACAGCTACGAGCAGTACTTC. Translation: CASSYSTSGNSYEQYF.